A single sample is the source of the 2 T cell receptor beta chains below, sequenced in a study of T cell repertoires in ileal Crohn's disease. Time point specified: inflamed ileum from the surgical specimen. Sequencing was performed with immunoSEQ multiplex PCR; in TCRdb, only in-frame clones are kept and a portion is missing. The sample shows 10,000 to 11,000 clones, roughly 87% of them seen only once. The sample taken for sequencing was ileal tissue. These receptor sequences come from an adult with Crohn's disease.

The rearrangement uses TRBV7-9 and TRBJ1-1; D not certain. CDR1 and CDR2 from the germline V gene are SEHNR and FQNEAQ (reference sequence). V lost 6 bases, J lost 8 bases, and 13 bases lay in between. The CDR3 loop spans 12 amino acids. As DNA, the CDR3 is TGTGCCAGCAGTCTGGGCGGAAAAGAAGCTTTCTTT. This translates into CASSLGGKEAFF.

The chain has TRBV7-2 and TRBJ2-1, with TRBD1 matching over 7 bases. The CDR3 is 15 amino acids. In germline, CDR1 is SGHTA, CDR2 FQGNSA. The V gene end was trimmed by 0 bases and the J gene end by 5 bases; junction bases not matched to a gene: 4. The CDR3 here is CASSLAPGQHNEQFF. CDR3 coding DNA: TGTGCCAGCAGCTTAGCGCCGGGACAGCACAATGAGCAGTTCTTC.